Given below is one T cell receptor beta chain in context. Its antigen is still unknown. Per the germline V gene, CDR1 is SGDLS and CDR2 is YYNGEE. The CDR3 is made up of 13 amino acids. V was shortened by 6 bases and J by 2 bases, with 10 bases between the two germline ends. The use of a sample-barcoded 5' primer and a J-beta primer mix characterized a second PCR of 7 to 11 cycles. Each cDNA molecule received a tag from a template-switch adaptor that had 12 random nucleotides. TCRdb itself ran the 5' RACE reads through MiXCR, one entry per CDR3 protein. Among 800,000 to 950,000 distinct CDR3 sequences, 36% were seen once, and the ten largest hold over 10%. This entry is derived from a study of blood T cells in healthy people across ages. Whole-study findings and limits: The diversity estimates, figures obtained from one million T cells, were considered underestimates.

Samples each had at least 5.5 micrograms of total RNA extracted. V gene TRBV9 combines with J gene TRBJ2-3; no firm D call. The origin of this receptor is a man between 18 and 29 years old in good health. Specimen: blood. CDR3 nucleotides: TGTGCCAGCAATGTAGGGAACACAGATACGCAGTATTTT. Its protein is CASNVGNTDTQYF.